This T cell receptor beta chain emerged from a study of blood T cell repertoires in COVID-19. Study at large: Acute-phase and convalescent COVID-19 samples originated in the United States, Italy and Spain. Nucleic acid was either cDNA or gDNA, and it came from T cells, B-cell-depleted T cells, or PBMCs.

The CDR3 has 15 amino acids. Germline values: CDR1 LNHDA, CDR2 SQIVND (reference sequence). The J segment lost 4 bases and the V segment lost 3 bases, leaving 7 bases of the junction unmatched. TCRdb's table, derived via immunoSEQ multiplex PCR, lists solely in-frame clones and lacks some. The sample lists roughly 95,000 clones, roughly 87% seen once, with 15% to 20% in the top ten. Sequencing was carried out using peripheral blood. The sequence was obtained from a man at least 80 years old with acute or convalescent COVID-19. This chain uses TRBV19 with TRBJ2-7; 9 nucleotides align to TRBD1. Here the CDR3 DNA reads TGTGCCAGTAGTATCTCCGGGACAGGGATGTACGAGCAGTACTTC. Translating gives CASSISGTGMYEQYF.